The 23 T cell receptor beta chains below come from one sample, sequenced in a study of shared clonotypes between healthy human individuals. TCRdb's copy holds only in-frame clones and misses some; the assay was immunoSEQ multiplex PCR. Seen here are about 1.5 million clones, under 99% observed once, and the top ten hold roughly 0.45%. Input material: naive CD4+ T cells sorted from blood. Subset in this sample: CD45RA+ positively selected. The receptors here all came from a man aged 30 to 39 in good health.

The chain couples TRBV7-2 to TRBJ2-1, with 10 positions matching TRBD2. The CDR3 is 15 amino acids. V shed 5 bases, J shed 8 bases, and the junction held 9 bases outside the gene matches. CDR1 SGHTA and CDR2 FQGNSA come from the germline V gene. The CDR3 reads CASSPRPSGRDEQFF. DNA of the CDR3: TGTGCCAGCAGCCCCCGTCCTAGCGGGAGAGATGAGCAGTTCTTC.

This chain links TRBV9 with TRBJ1-3; D possibly corresponds to TRBD1 (5 bases). The CDR3 is made up of 16 amino acids. The germline V gene has CDR1 SGDLS and CDR2 YYNGEE. Trimming left V 5 bases short and J 0 bases short, with 15 bases between. The CDR3 protein is CASSPLGHYSGNTIYF. CDR3 coding DNA: TGTGCCAGCAGTCCTTTAGGACACTACTCTGGAAACACCATATATTTT.

The chain joins TRBV30 to TRBJ1-1; perhaps TRBD1 as D (6 bases). Trimming shortened V by 6 bases and J by 4 bases, and 15 bases separated the two germline ends. The V gene's germline CDR1 is GTSNPN and CDR2 SVGIG (reference sequence). CDR3 length: 13 residues. CDR3 DNA: TGTGCCTGTCATAGGGGGGACGGCACTGAAGCTTTCTTT. Encoded protein: CACHRGDGTEAFF.

The chain couples TRBV30 to TRBJ2-7; 9 bases map to TRBD1. CDR3 length equals 13 residues. Looked up from germline, CDR1 is GTSNPN and CDR2 is SVGIG (reference sequence). Unmatched junction bases numbered 9, after V lost 8 bases and J lost 4 bases. The CDR3 is CAGTRTGEYEQYF. The CDR3 nucleotides read TGTGCCGGTACGCGGACAGGGGAGTACGAGCAGTACTTC.

The chain joins TRBV5-1 to TRBJ2-7, with TRBD1 matching 8 bases. The CDR3 is 14 amino acids. Germline V gene data show CDR1 as SGHRS and CDR2 as YFSETQ. The V segment lost 4 bases and the J segment 4 bases; nucleotides outside the gene matches: 7. The CDR3 here is CASSLSDRGYEQYF. The DNA for the CDR3 is TGCGCCAGCAGCCTATCTGACAGGGGTTACGAGCAGTACTTC.

This chain links TRBV19 with TRBJ1-1; TRBD1 might be the D (5 bases). Germline-derived CDR1 and CDR2 are LNHDA and SQIVND (reference sequence). This CDR3 is built from 14 residues. The V end lost 5 bases, the J end lost 0 bases, and 10 bases lay between the germline ends. The CDR3 DNA reads as TGTGCCAGTAGTCGGGGGAGCGTGAACACTGAAGCTTTCTTT. The encoded protein is CASSRGSVNTEAFF.

CDR3 loop: CASSLKGYSNQPQHF. The CDR3 DNA reads as TGTGCCAGCAGTTTAAAGGGATATAGCAATCAGCCCCAGCATTTT. The chain links TRBV27 to TRBJ1-5; D is undetermined. Trimming took 2 bases from V and 0 from J, leaving 8 bases between them. Germline values: CDR1 MNHEY, CDR2 SMNVEV (reference sequence). This CDR3 spans 15 amino acids.

Note on this clone: The identical CDR3 is also encoded by other nucleotide sequences in the sample. The rearrangement uses TRBV5-1 and TRBJ1-3; D possibly corresponds to TRBD1 (5 bases). CDR1 SGHRS and CDR2 YFSETQ come from the germline V gene. Trimming removed 0 bases from V and 3 bases from J, with 7 bases in between. The CDR3 consists of 14 residues. The CDR3 sequence is CASSLEGVGNTIYF. Written as DNA, the CDR3 is TGCGCCAGCAGCTTGGAAGGGGTTGGAAACACCATATATTTT.

This clone was observed once. The V call is TRBV6-1, the J call TRBJ1-3; D not certain. The V end lost 2 bases, the J end lost 8 bases, and 25 bases lay between the germline ends. The CDR3 loop spans 18 amino acids. Germline CDR1 and CDR2: MNHNS and SASEGT. The CDR3 DNA reads as TGTGCCAGCAGTGAACGCCCTCCCGTGAGACGGGGTTCGGACACCATATATTTT. It encodes CASSERPPVRRGSDTIYF.

The chain couples TRBV5-1 to TRBJ1-5, with 9 nucleotides matching TRBD1. The ends lost 6 bases at V and 7 bases at J; junction bases unmatched: 8. This CDR3 region has 14 residues. Germline CDR1 reads SGHRS; CDR2 reads YFSETQ. This CDR3 reads CASTTTGGGQPQHF. DNA of the CDR3: TGCGCCAGCACCACTACAGGGGGCGGCCAGCCCCAGCATTTT.

This clone was seen only once. The CDR3 protein is CAISGVDSNQPQHF. The CDR3 nucleotides are TGTGCCATCAGTGGAGTGGATAGCAATCAGCCCCAGCATTTT. The chain links TRBV10-3 to TRBJ1-5, with D unresolved. The V gene lost 4 bases and the J gene lost 0 bases, with 7 bases spanning the gap. Germline assignment: CDR1 ENHRY and CDR2 SYGVKD. The CDR3 has 14 residues.

The CDR3 protein is CSVEEGGRTDTQYF. CDR3 nucleotides: TGCAGCGTTGAAGAGGGGGGCCGCACAGATACGCAGTATTTT. J is TRBJ2-3 and V is TRBV29-1; D is perhaps TRBD1 or TRBD2 (6 bases each). With 0 bases removed from V and 1 base from J, the gap between germline ends came to 8 bases. The CDR3 runs to 14 residues. Germline lookup yields CDR1 SQVTM and CDR2 ANQGSEA.

The V gene is TRBV7-7, the J gene TRBJ2-1; TRBD2 matches 8 bases. CDR1 and CDR2 from the germline V gene are SSHAT and FNYEAQ (reference sequence). V lost 4 bases to trimming and J lost 6 bases; unmatched junction nucleotides: 5. The CDR3 extends over 14 amino acids. CDR3 protein: CASSSGLGGNEQFF. The CDR3 DNA reads TGTGCCAGCAGCTCGGGACTAGGGGGCAATGAGCAGTTCTTC.

This sequence joins TRBV27 and TRBJ2-3, with 12 bases identical to TRBD2. After removal of 1 base from V and 4 bases from J, the junction contained 3 bases not matched to a gene. Germline CDR1 and CDR2: MNHEY and SMNVEV (reference sequence). The length of the CDR3 is 16 residues. The chain's CDR3 is CASSLLLAGGADTQYF. CDR3 bases: TGTGCCAGCAGTTTATTACTAGCGGGAGGAGCAGATACGCAGTATTTT.

The V call is TRBV6-1, the J call TRBJ2-6; possibly TRBD1 or TRBD2 for D (6 bases each). Germline CDR1 reads MNHNS; CDR2 reads SASEGT. The CDR3 consists of 18 residues. V shed 4 bases and J shed 3 bases, with 19 bases lying between them. DNA for the CDR3: TGTGCCAGCAGTGTAGGGTTTGGGGGGCGTGGTGGGGCCAACGTCCTGACTTTC. This translates into CASSVGFGGRGGANVLTF.

Here the CDR3 reads CASTPLRNTDTQYF. The DNA for the CDR3 is TGTGCCAGCACTCCTCTGAGAAATACAGATACGCAGTATTTT. This chain uses TRBV25-1 with TRBJ2-3, with D hard to call. V dropped 7 bases and J dropped 3 bases, with 14 bases sitting between them. The CDR3 loop spans 14 amino acids. CDR1 and CDR2 (germline): MGHDK, SYGVNS. The entire variable domain, with the rest obtained from reference TRBV25-1 and TRBJ2-3, is as follows: EADIYQTPRYLVIGTGKKITLECSQTMGHDKMYWYQQDPGMELHLIHYSYGVNSTEKGDLSSESTVSRIRTEHFPLTLESARPSHTSQYLCASTPLRNTDTQYFGPGTRLTVL.

The J gene is TRBJ2-5, the V gene TRBV9; D is perhaps TRBD1 or TRBD2 (6 bases each). With 2 bases removed from V and 7 bases from J, the gap between germline ends came to 15 bases. This CDR3 is 14 amino acids long. Germline values: CDR1 SGDLS, CDR2 YYNGEE. The CDR3 bases are TGTGCCAGCAGCGTGCCGGGGGCTGACGGGACCCAGTACTTC. As protein: CASSVPGADGTQYF. The complete variable domain, with remaining parts taken from reference TRBV9 and TRBJ2-5, reads DSGVTQTPKHLITATGQRVTLRCSPRSGDLSVYWYQQSLDQGLQFLIQYYNGEERAKGNILERFSAQQFPDLHSELNLSSLELGDSALYFCASSVPGADGTQYFGPGTRLLVL.

CDR3 sequence: CASSSQVPLAGGNNEQFF. For the CDR3, the DNA is TGTGCCAGCAGCTCGCAGGTACCACTAGCGGGAGGGAACAATGAGCAGTTCTTC. The chain couples TRBV7-7 to TRBJ2-1, with 13 bases matching TRBD2. Unmatched junction bases numbered 11, after V lost 4 bases and J lost 5 bases. The CDR3 sequence is 18 residues long. Per germline, CDR1 SSHAT and CDR2 FNYEAQ (reference sequence). Supplemented by reference TRBV7-7 and TRBJ2-1, the full variable domain reads GAGVSQSPRYKVTKRGQDVTLRCDPISSHATLYWYQQALGQGPEFLTYFNYEAQPDKSGLPSDRFSAERPEGSISTLTIQRTEQRDSAMYRCASSSQVPLAGGNNEQFFGPGTRLTVL.

The chain links TRBV5-1 to TRBJ2-1, with 11 positions matching TRBD2. The CDR3 consists of 15 residues. Germline-derived CDR1 and CDR2 are SGHRS and YFSETQ. Trimming removed 4 bases from V and 5 bases from J; junction bases left unmatched: 5. In DNA, the CDR3 is TGCGCCAGCAGCCGGGGACTAGCGGTTGACAATGAGCAGTTCTTC. Translated: CASSRGLAVDNEQFF.

The rearrangement joins TRBV5-6 to TRBJ2-7; maybe TRBD2 (5 bases). The CDR3 runs 16 residues. Looked up from germline, CDR1 is SGHDT and CDR2 is YYEEEE. V was pared by 1 base and J by 4 bases, with 18 bases between. This CDR3 reads CASSLRLRTGFYEQYF. For the CDR3, the DNA is TGTGCCAGCAGCTTGAGGCTAAGGACTGGATTTTACGAGCAGTACTTC.

The rearrangement links TRBV7-9 to TRBJ2-1, with D perhaps TRBD2 (5 bases). V lost 3 bases, J lost 7 bases, and 10 bases lay in between. The germline gives CDR1 SEHNR, CDR2 FQNEAQ (reference sequence). This CDR3 is 13 amino acids long. This CDR3 reads CASSFPTINEQFF. CDR3 DNA sequence: TGTGCCAGCAGCTTTCCGACTATAAATGAGCAGTTCTTC. Full variable domain (missing parts from reference TRBV7-9 and TRBJ2-1): DTGVSQNPRHKITKRGQNVTFRCDPISEHNRLYWYRQTLGQGPEFLTYFQNEAQLEKSRLLSDRFSAERPKGSFSTLEIQRTEQGDSAMYLCASSFPTINEQFFGPGTRLTVL.

V is TRBV18 and J is TRBJ1-2; D is perhaps TRBD1 (5 bases). Trimming cost V 6 bases and J 0 bases, with 23 bases left between them. Germline V CDR1 and CDR2: KGHSH, LQKENI. CDR3 length equals 18 residues. The CDR3 loop is CASSPTPHADSSNYGYTF. The DNA for the CDR3 is TGTGCCAGCTCTCCAACCCCTCATGCCGACAGTTCTAACTATGGCTACACCTTC.

The chain links TRBV6-5 to TRBJ2-7; 10 bases are a match to TRBD2. This CDR3 has 14 residues. Germline CDR1 MNHEY, CDR2 SVGAGI. J was trimmed by 2 bases and V by 7 bases; bases with no gene match: 5. The CDR3 sequence is CASKRLAGAYEQYF. CDR3 DNA: TGTGCCAGCAAAAGACTAGCGGGCGCCTACGAGCAGTACTTC.